This TCR beta chain stems from a study of shared clonotypes between healthy human individuals (dated by TCRdb to about 2020). Context from the whole study: The cohort comprised a couple of women and a few men aged 18 to 49 years. Libraries were prepared and TCR repertoires were sequenced by different laboratories using diverse techniques, in order to increase sequencing depth and limit assay-specific biases. Each donor's leukapheresis produced roughly between about 0.9 and 9.5 billion PBMCs. Per donor, three plates each were used for CD4 naive and CD4 memory, two for CD8 naive, and one for CD8 memory. The study deeply sequenced blood TCR repertoires of about 5 healthy adults to estimate repertoire size and the extent of clonotype sharing between individuals. Beyond this particular receptor, the publication reports: Because the study included only a small number of donors, the genetic and exposure-history diversity represented was limited. Across a handful of donors, roughly 5% of naive CD4, approximately 4% of naive CD8, roughly 2.2% of memory CD4, and approximately 0.4% of memory CD8 clonotypes were shared. Rarefaction of sorted-subset datasets indicated incomplete sequencing despite the large sequencing depth. Larger estimated clonotype richness was generally found for naive subsets than for memory subsets. Sampling was restricted to blood, and TCR repertoires in tissue are likely to differ from TCR repertoires in blood. Pairwise subsampling indicated that sequencing depth was expected to affect the degree of clonotype sharing among donors. Compared with non-shared clonotypes, clonotypes shared by all four sorted-subset donors had higher generation probabilities.

Using the deep immunoSEQ assay, multiplex PCR amplified TCR CDR3 regions from genomic DNA. Extracted genomic DNA from each cell subset was spread evenly across all wells of several immunoSEQ 96-well plates, with each plate serving as a replicate. For sorted subsets, 200 ng of genomic DNA, equivalent to around 31,000 T cell genomes, went into each replicate PCR. Purified libraries were quantified with a Qubit 3.0 fluorometer, sized on a Bioanalyzer 2100, and re-quantified with the KAPA Library Quantification kit. Every immunoSEQ 96-well plate was sequenced on a separate single-read 150-cycle Illumina NextSeq 550 flow cell. For the original study's pipeline: Because the immunoSEQ output held only junctional sequences and lacked quality scores, the filtering could not match the filtering applied to full-length reads. To assign V/J genes and CDR3, sequences were annotated against IMGT germline references using PyIR, a Python wrapper for IgBLAST v1.9. Reads with weak V/J assignments (E-value above 1e-6), missing CDR3, stop codons, out-of-frame junctions, or ambiguous translated residues were removed. V3J clonotypes were defined as sequences sharing the same inferred V gene, J gene, and CDR3 amino acid sequence. The percentage overlap between two repertoires was calculated by dividing the number of shared unique clonotypes by the size of the smaller repertoire. Repertoire richness was assessed with RTK rarefaction, the Chao1 estimator, and Recon v2.1 estimates of unobserved clonotypes. Generation probabilities were computed with OLGA for all TCRbeta clonotypes obtained by the gDNA method from four donors. TCRdb stores this immuneACCESS table with in-frame sequences only. Part of the clones is absent; in the studies checked, under half of the shortfall reflects unresolved V genes, and no reason is known for the rest. V, J and clone size were drawn from that table, and D and trimming were deduced from the DNA. Here the sample has hundreds of thousands of clones; approximately 96% occur a single time. Jointly, the top ten make up under 0.25% of the sample.

For the CD8 naive samples, CD45RO-negative cells were positively selected for CCR7, yielding a CD45RA+CCR7+ population from which TemRA cells were excluded. The donors were healthy, HIV-negative adults who had no recently reported acute infections or vaccinations. Every donor was a Caucasian adult living in Nashville, Tennessee, USA. Blood was obtained by leukapheresis, after which PBMCs were separated by Ficoll-Histopaque density gradient centrifugation and cryopreserved in liquid nitrogen vapor phase. Analytical flow cytometry was used to check the purity and quantity of every magnetically sorted T cell population. Genomic DNA was isolated from each sorted fraction and quantified by UV absorbance on a Nanodrop 2000c. In regard to this clone: No antigen is known for it. Qualities for individual bases were not recorded, and no much larger clone is one base off.

The sequence was collected from a man aged 25 to 40 in good health. Sequenced: naive CD8+ T cells sorted from blood. Sample cell subset or site, as interpreted from the label and publication: CD45RA+CCR7+.

Here the CDR3 is given as CASSEGMTGGVAVPYEQYF. The nucleotides read TGTGCCAGCAGTGAAGGAATGACAGGAGGAGTAGCAGTTCCCTACGAGCAGTACTTC. The rearranged chain carries TRBV6-1 and TRBJ2-7; the D gene is perhaps TRBD1, on 6 matching bases. Per the germline V gene, MNHNS is the CDR1 and SASEGT is the CDR2. From the cysteine up to the phenylalanine, the CDR3 has a length of 19 residues. Kept here is only the CDR3 DNA, which spans 57 bases and is read in frame from base 1. V lost 1 base and J lost 2 bases; the stretch between them is 24 bases long.